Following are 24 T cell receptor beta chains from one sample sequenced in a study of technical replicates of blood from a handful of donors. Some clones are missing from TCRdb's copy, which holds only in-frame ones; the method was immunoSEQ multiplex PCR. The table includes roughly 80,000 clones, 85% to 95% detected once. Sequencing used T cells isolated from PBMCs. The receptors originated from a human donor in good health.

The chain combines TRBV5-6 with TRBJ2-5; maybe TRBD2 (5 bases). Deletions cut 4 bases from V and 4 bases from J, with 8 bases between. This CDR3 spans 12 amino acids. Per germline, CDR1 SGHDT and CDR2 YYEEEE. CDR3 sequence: CASSASRETQYF. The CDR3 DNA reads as TGTGCCAGCAGCGCTAGCAGAGAGACCCAGTACTTC.

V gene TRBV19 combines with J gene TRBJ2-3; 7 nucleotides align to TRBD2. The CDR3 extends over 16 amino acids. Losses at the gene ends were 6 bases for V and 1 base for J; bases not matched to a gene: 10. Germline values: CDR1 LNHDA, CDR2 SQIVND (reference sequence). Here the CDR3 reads CASSSLSSGRTDTQYF. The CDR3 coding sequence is TGTGCCAGTAGCTCTTTGTCTAGCGGACGCACAGATACGCAGTATTTT.

CDR3 sequence reads: CASTGAYEQYF. Here the CDR3 DNA reads TGTGCCAGCACGGGAGCCTACGAGCAGTACTTC. The V call is TRBV6-6, the J call TRBJ2-7, with a weak D call TRBD2 (6 bases). The CDR3 has 11 residues. Germline CDR1 and CDR2: MNHNY and SVGAGI (reference sequence). V was trimmed by 7 bases and J by 2 bases, leaving 6 bases between them.

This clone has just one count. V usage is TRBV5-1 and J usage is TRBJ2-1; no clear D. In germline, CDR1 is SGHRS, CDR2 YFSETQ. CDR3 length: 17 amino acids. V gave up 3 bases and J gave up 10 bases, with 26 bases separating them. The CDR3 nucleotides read TGCGCCAGCAGCTCCCTTCTGGAGCCGGAGAGGATACGGGAGCAGTTCTTC. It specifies CASSSLLEPERIREQFF.

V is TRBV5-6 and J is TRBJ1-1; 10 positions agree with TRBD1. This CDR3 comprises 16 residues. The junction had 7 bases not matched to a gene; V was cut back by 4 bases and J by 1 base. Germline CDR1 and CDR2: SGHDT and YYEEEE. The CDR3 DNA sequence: TGTGCCAGCAGCCGTATATGGGACAGGGGGAACACTGAAGCTTTCTTT. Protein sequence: CASSRIWDRGNTEAFF.

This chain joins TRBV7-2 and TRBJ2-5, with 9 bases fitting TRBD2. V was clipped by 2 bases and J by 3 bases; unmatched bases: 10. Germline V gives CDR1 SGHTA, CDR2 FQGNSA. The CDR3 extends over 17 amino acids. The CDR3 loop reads CASSLSTLPSGKETQYF. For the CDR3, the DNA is TGTGCCAGCAGCTTAAGTACCCTACCTAGCGGGAAAGAGACCCAGTACTTC.

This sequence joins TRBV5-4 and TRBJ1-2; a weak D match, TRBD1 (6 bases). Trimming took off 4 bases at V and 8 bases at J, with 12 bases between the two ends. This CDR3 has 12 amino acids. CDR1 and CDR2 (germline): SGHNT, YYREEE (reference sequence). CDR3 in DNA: TGTGCCAGCAGCGGCCACAGGGAGGGCTACACCTTC. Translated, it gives CASSGHREGYTF.

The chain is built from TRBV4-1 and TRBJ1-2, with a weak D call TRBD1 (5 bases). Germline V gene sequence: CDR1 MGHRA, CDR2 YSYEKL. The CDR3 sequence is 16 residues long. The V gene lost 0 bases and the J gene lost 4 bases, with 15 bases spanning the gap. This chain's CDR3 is CASSQDLQGSVYGYTF. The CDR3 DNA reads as TGCGCCAGCAGCCAAGATCTTCAGGGTTCAGTCTATGGCTACACCTTC.

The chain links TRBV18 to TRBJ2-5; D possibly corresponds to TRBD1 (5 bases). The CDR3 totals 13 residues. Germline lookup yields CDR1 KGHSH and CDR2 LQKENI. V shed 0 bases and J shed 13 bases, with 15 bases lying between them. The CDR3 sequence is CASSPPTVPRGYF. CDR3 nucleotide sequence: TGTGCCAGCTCACCACCGACGGTACCAAGGGGGTACTTC.

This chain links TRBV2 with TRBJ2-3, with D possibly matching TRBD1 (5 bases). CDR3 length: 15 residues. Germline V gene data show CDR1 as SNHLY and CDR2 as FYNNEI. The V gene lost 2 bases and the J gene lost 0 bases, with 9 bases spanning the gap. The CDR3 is CASSEWAGSTDTQYF. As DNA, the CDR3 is TGTGCCAGCAGTGAATGGGCAGGGAGCACAGATACGCAGTATTTT.

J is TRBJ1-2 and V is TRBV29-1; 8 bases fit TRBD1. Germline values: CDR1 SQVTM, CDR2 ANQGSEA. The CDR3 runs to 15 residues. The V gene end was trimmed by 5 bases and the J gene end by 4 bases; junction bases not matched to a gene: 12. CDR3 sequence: CSVMGQGAQSYGYTF. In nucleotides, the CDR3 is TGCAGCGTTATGGGTCAGGGGGCGCAGAGCTATGGCTACACCTTC.

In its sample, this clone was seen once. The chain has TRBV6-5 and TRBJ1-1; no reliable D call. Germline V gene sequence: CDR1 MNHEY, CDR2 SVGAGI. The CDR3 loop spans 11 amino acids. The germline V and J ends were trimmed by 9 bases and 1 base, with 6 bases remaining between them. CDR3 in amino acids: CASMANTEAFF. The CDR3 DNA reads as TGTGCCAGTATGGCGAACACTGAAGCTTTCTTT.

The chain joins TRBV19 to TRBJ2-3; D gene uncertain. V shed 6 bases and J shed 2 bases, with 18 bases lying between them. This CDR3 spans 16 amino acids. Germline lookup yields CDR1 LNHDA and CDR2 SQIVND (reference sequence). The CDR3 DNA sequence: TGTGCCAGTAGCACCTATACGGCGGCTAACACAGATACGCAGTATTTT. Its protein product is CASSTYTAANTDTQYF.

CDR3 coding DNA: TGTGCCTGGAATAACAGACAGAGCTCCTACGAGCAGTACTTC. The encoded protein is CAWNNRQSSYEQYF. This chain joins TRBV30 and TRBJ2-7; TRBD1 is a possible D gene (5 bases). V lost 4 bases, J lost 0 bases, and 13 bases lay in between. This CDR3 is built from 14 residues. The V gene's germline CDR1 is GTSNPN and CDR2 SVGIG (reference sequence).

In DNA, the CDR3 is TGTGCCAGTAGTACCCAGTTCCAGGGGGCGCACAATCAGCCCCAGCATTTT. Protein: CASSTQFQGAHNQPQHF. The chain recombines TRBV19 with TRBJ1-5; 8 bases align to TRBD1. Germline assignment: CDR1 LNHDA and CDR2 SQIVND (reference sequence). This CDR3 region has 17 residues. V trimming: 4 bases; J trimming: 3 bases; junction bases outside the gene matches: 11.

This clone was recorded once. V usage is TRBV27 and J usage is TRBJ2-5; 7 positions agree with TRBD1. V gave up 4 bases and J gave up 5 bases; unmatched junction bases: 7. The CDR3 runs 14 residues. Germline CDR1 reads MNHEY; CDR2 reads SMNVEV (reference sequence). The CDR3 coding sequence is TGTGCCAGCAGTTACTCGACAGGGCCGGAGACCCAGTACTTC. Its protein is CASSYSTGPETQYF.

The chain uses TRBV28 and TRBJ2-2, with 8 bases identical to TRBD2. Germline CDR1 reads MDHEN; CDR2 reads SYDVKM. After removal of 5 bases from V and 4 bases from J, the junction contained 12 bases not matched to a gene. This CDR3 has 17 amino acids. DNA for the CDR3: TGTGCCAGCAGTCCCCGCGGAGCGGGAGTTGTCACCGGGGAGCTGTTTTTT. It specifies CASSPRGAGVVTGELFF.

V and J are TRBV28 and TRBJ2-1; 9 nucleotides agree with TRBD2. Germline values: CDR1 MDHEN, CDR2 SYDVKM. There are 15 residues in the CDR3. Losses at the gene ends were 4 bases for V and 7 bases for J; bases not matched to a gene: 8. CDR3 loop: CASSSPSGRRNEQFF. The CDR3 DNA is TGTGCCAGCAGTTCCCCCAGCGGGAGGCGGAATGAGCAGTTCTTC.

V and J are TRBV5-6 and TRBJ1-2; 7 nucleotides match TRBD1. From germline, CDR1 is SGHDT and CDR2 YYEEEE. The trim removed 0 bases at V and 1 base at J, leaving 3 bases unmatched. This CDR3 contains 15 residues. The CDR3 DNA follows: TGTGCCAGCAGCTTGGATACAGGGGTTAACTATGGCTACACCTTC. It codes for CASSLDTGVNYGYTF.

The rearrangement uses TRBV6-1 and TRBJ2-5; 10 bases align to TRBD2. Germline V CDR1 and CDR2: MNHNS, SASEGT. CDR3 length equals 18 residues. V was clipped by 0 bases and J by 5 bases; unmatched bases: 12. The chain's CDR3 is CASSEARPGLATGETQYF. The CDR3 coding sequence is TGTGCCAGCAGTGAAGCGCGTCCGGGACTAGCGACGGGGGAGACCCAGTACTTC.

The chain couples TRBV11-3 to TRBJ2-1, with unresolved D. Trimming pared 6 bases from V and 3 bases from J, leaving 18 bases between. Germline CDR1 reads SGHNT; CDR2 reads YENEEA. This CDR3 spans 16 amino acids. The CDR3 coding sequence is TGTGCCAGCAGATCCGGGTCCAACCTCTTCTACAATGAGCAGTTCTTC. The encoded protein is CASRSGSNLFYNEQFF.

DNA for the CDR3: TGTGCCAGCAGCCAAGATCAGGGTTACACTGAAGCTTTCTTT. This gives the protein CASSQDQGYTEAFF. V is TRBV4-2 and J is TRBJ1-1, with D possibly matching TRBD1 (5 bases). The germline V gene encodes CDR1 LGHNA and CDR2 YNFKEQ. The CDR3 is 14 amino acids. The germline V and J ends were trimmed by 0 bases and 3 bases, with 8 bases remaining between them.

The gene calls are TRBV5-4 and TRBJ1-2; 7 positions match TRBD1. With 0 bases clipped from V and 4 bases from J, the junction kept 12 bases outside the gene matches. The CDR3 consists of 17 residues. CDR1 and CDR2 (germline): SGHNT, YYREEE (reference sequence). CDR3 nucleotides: TGTGCCAGCAGCTTGGCAGGGGGTGGGATGTTTGGCTATGGCTACACCTTC. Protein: CASSLAGGGMFGYGYTF.

The CDR3 nucleotides read TGCGCCAGCAGCCAAAGACTAGCGAGGTACGAGCAGTACTTC. It specifies CASSQRLARYEQYF. The gene calls are TRBV4-1 and TRBJ2-7; 8 bases fit TRBD2. Looked up from germline, CDR1 is MGHRA and CDR2 is YSYEKL. After removal of 2 bases from V and 4 bases from J, the junction contained 4 bases not matched to a gene. This CDR3 region has 14 residues.